The rows below give T cell receptor beta chains drawn from one sample of a study of response to subunit inactivated influenza vaccine. TCRdb ran MiXCR on the RT-PCR reads and lists one entry per CDR3 protein. Counted here are fewer than 750,000 distinct CDR3 sequences, approximately 14% occurring once; the ten biggest clones make up over 8.5%. The starting material was PBMCs from blood, obtained 11 to 12 days after vaccination. All receptors derive from a man in his fifties or sixties who received an inactivated influenza vaccine. The CDR3 runs from the conserved cysteine through the conserved F or W. A D gene is named only where the DNA matches it firmly. For some rows the clone size is stated as once, few or many, or as a class when expanded; others skip it.

DNA | CDR3 | size | J | length | D | V
TGTGCCAGCTCCCCCCAGCGGGGGACCTACGAGCAGTACTTC | CASSPQRGTYEQYF | NA | TRBJ2-7 | 14 | TRBD2 | TRBV18
TGCAGTGCCCCCCTTATCGAGCAGTACTTC | CSAPLIEQYF | few | TRBJ2-7 | 10 | NA | TRBV20-1
TGTGCCAGCAGTTTCCCGGGACTAGGGACCCAGTACTTC | CASSFPGLGTQYF | NA | TRBJ2-5 | 13 | TRBD2 | TRBV6-2/TRBV6-3
TGTGCCAGCAGCCAAGCTGCCGTAGCGGGTGAGACCCAGTACTTC | CASSQAAVAGETQYF | few | TRBJ2-5 | 15 | TRBD2 | TRBV3-1
TGCGCCAGCAGCTTGGAGTCAGGGGGGCAAGAGACCCAGTACTTC | CASSLESGGQETQYF | few | TRBJ2-5 | 15 | NA | TRBV5-1
TGTGCCAGCAGTTTATCCAGTTACCTTACCTACTTC | CASSLSSYLTYF | NA | TRBJ2-5 | 12 | NA | TRBV12-3/TRBV12-4
TGTGCCAGCAGCCAAGAGGTCCGGGGGGTTTATCCGCAGTATTTT | CASSQEVRGVYPQYF | NA | TRBJ2-3 | 15 | TRBD2 | TRBV4-2
TGTGCCAGCAGCTTAGGAGGGACAGGGGGTCGTGGCGGGGAGCTGTTTTTT | CASSLGGTGGRGGELFF | few | TRBJ2-2 | 17 | TRBD1 | TRBV11-2
TGTGCCAGCAGCGTAGATCCCATGAACACCGGGGAGCTGTTTTTT | CASSVDPMNTGELFF | NA | TRBJ2-2 | 15 | NA | TRBV9
TGCGCCAGCAGCCAACCCGGACAGGGGGCGGGGAGTGAGCAGTTCTTC | CASSQPGQGAGSEQFF | few | TRBJ2-1 | 16 | TRBD1 | TRBV4-1
TGTGCCAGCAGCTTAACCAGGAACACCGGGGAGCTGTTTTTT | CASSLTRNTGELFF | NA | TRBJ2-2 | 14 | NA | TRBV7-3
TGTGCCAGCAGCCAAAGGAGTACCACCTACAATGAGCAGTTCTTC | CASSQRSTTYNEQFF | NA | TRBJ2-1 | 15 | NA | TRBV14
TGCGCCAGCAGCTTGGGCGGGGGGGCCGGGAATGAGCAGTTCTTC | CASSLGGGAGNEQFF | few | TRBJ2-1 | 15 | TRBD2 | TRBV5-1
TGTGCCTGGCGACAGGACGGAGGGTCACCCCTCCACTTT | CAWRQDGGSPLHF | NA | TRBJ1-6 | 13 | NA | TRBV30
TGTGCCAGCAGCTTGGTTATTCGGTGGGGACAGGACGAGGACACCGGGGAGCTGTTTTTT | CASSLVIRWGQDEDTGELFF | many | TRBJ2-2 | 20 | TRBD1 | TRBV5-6
TGCGCCAGCAGCGCGACTAGCGGGAGCGGGTCAGATACGCAGTATTTT | CASSATSGSGSDTQYF | NA | TRBJ2-3 | 16 | TRBD2 | TRBV5-1
TGTGCCACCAGCAGAGATCTTCAAAGCGGGAGCGTATCCTACGAGCAGTACTTC | CATSRDLQSGSVSYEQYF | few | TRBJ2-7 | 18 | TRBD2 | TRBV15
TGTGCCAGCAGCCCGTATCCCCCGGGACACCTAGCCAAAAACATTCAGTACTTC | CASSPYPPGHLAKNIQYF | NA | TRBJ2-4 | 18 | NA | TRBV11-2